The present TCR beta chain was sequenced within a study of shared clonotypes between healthy human individuals (TCRdb year 2020). Study-level background: A few men and two women, aged 18 to 49 years, made up the cohort. Per donor, three plates each were used for CD4 naive and CD4 memory, two for CD8 naive, and one for CD8 memory. Blood TCR repertoires of 5 or 6 healthy adults were deeply sequenced to estimate repertoire size and the extent of clonotype sharing between individuals. Libraries were prepared and TCR repertoires were sequenced by different laboratories using diverse techniques, in order to increase sequencing depth and limit assay-specific biases. Between about 0.8 and 8.9 billion PBMCs per donor were obtained by leukapheresis.

Results and caveats for the whole study, not just this receptor: Across a handful of donors, roughly 5% of naive CD4, roughly 3.3% of naive CD8, around 2.5% of memory CD4, and 0.3% to 0.45% of memory CD8 clonotypes were shared. Clonotypes shared by all four sorted-subset donors showed higher generation probabilities than non-shared clonotypes. Even with the large sequencing depth, rarefaction of the sorted-subset datasets indicated that sequencing was incomplete. Naive subsets generally had larger estimated clonotype richness than memory subsets. Sampling was limited to blood, and TCR repertoires in tissue likely differ from TCR repertoires in blood. Pairwise subsampling indicated that sequencing depth was expected to affect the degree of clonotype sharing among donors. Because the study included only a small number of donors, the genetic and exposure-history diversity represented was limited.

Germline trimming amounts to 10 bases on V and 5 bases on J, with 12 as the count of junction bases outside the gene matches. From a lookup of the germline V gene, CDR1 and CDR2 are MDHEN and SYDVKM. Inclusive of the bounding cysteine and phenylalanine, the CDR3 is 14 residues long. The DNA shown is the 42-base CDR3, in frame from base 1. For this clone: Its antigen is still unknown. It has no much larger one-base neighbor in the sample; base qualities were not kept.

Using the deep immunoSEQ assay, multiplex PCR amplified TCR CDR3 regions from genomic DNA. Extracted genomic DNA from each cell subset was spread evenly across all wells of several immunoSEQ 96-well plates, with each plate serving as a replicate. For sorted subsets, roughly 200 ng of genomic DNA, equivalent to 25,000 to 35,000 T cell genomes, went into each replicate PCR. Purified libraries were quantified with a Qubit 3.0 fluorometer, sized on a Bioanalyzer 2100, and re-quantified with the KAPA Library Quantification kit. Every immunoSEQ 96-well plate was sequenced on a separate single-read 150-cycle Illumina NextSeq 550 flow cell. On the study's bioinformatics: The immunoSEQ output contained only junctional sequences without quality scores, so filtering could not match that applied to full-length reads. To assign V/J genes and CDR3, sequences were annotated using PyIR, a Python wrapper for IgBLAST v1.9, with IMGT germline references. Reads with weak V/J assignments (E-value above 1e-6), missing CDR3, stop codons, out-of-frame junctions, or ambiguous translated residues were removed. V3J clonotypes were defined as sequences sharing an identical inferred V gene, J gene, and CDR3 amino acid sequence. The percentage overlap between two repertoires was calculated by dividing the number of shared unique clonotypes by the size of the smaller repertoire. Repertoire richness was assessed with RTK rarefaction, the Chao1 estimator, and Recon v2.1 estimates of unobserved clonotypes. For all TCRbeta clonotypes obtained by the gDNA method from several donors, generation probabilities were computed with OLGA. TCRdb limited this immuneACCESS table to in-frame rearrangements with V and J called. A share of clones is missing; checked studies link under half to unresolved V genes, and the rest is unexplained. D and trimming come from the DNA, and the V and J calls and clone size come from that table. The sample includes under 2,500,000 clones, with 90% to 96% observed a single time. The ten largest clones add up to around 0.13% of the sample.

The donors were healthy, HIV-negative adults who had no recently reported acute infections or vaccinations. All donors were Caucasian adults living in Nashville, Tennessee, USA. CD4+ T cells were enriched by magnetic negative selection, after which naive cells were positively selected on CD45RA and the negative fraction was taken as the memory subset. Blood was obtained by leukapheresis, after which PBMCs were separated by Ficoll-Histopaque density gradient centrifugation and cryopreserved in liquid nitrogen vapor phase. Analytical flow cytometry was used to check the purity and quantity of every magnetically sorted T cell population. Each sorted fraction had its genomic DNA isolated and then quantified by UV absorbance on a Nanodrop 2000c.

This TCR came from a young man in good health. The specimen was naive CD4+ T cells sorted from blood. The sample's cell subset or site label, in plain terms: CD45RA+ positively selected. The chain links TRBV28 with TRBJ2-7; 9 nucleotides in the junction match TRBD2. The nucleotide sequence reads TGTGCCACCAGAAAGGCGGGGGGGCTTAACGAGCAGTACTTC. The resulting protein is CATRKAGGLNEQYF.